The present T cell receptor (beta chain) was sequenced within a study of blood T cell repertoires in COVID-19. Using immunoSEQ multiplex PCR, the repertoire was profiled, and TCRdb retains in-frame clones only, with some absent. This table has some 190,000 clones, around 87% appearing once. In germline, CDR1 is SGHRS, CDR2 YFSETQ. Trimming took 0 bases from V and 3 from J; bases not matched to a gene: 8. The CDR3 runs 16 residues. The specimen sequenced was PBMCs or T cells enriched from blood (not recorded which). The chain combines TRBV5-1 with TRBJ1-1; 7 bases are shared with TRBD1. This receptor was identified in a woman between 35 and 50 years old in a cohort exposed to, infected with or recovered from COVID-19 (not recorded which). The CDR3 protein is CASSLGDSRGYTEAFF. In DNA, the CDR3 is TGCGCCAGCAGCTTGGGGGACAGCCGAGGATACACTGAAGCTTTCTTT.